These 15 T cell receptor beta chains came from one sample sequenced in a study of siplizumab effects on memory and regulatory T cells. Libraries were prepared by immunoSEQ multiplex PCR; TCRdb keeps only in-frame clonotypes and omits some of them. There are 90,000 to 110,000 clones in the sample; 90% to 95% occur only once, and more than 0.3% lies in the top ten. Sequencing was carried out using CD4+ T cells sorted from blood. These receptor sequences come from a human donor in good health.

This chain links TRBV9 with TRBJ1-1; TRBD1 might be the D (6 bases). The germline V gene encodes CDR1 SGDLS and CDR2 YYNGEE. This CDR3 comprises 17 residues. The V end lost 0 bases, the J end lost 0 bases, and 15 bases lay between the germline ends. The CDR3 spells CASSVDPTGNMNTEAFF. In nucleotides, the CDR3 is TGTGCCAGCAGCGTAGACCCGACAGGAAACATGAACACTGAAGCTTTCTTT.

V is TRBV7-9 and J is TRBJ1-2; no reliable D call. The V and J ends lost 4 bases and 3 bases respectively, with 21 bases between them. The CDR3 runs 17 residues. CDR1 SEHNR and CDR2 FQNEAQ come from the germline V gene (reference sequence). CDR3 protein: CASSSFRRNFSYYGYTF. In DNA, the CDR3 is TGTGCCAGCAGCTCGTTTCGACGGAACTTCTCTTACTATGGCTACACCTTC.

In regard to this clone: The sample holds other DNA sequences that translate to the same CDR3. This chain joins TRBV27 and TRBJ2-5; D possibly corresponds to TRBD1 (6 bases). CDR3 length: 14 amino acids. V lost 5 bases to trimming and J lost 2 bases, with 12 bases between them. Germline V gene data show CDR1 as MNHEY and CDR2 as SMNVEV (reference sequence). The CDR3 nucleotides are TGTGCCAGCAGTCCAAGACAGGAGCAAGAGACCCAGTACTTC. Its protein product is CASSPRQEQETQYF.

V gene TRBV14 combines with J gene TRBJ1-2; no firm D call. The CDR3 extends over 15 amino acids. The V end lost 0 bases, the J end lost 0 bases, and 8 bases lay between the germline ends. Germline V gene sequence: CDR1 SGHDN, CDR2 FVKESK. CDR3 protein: CASSQDRGANYGYTF. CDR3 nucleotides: TGTGCCAGCAGCCAAGATCGGGGAGCTAACTATGGCTACACCTTC.

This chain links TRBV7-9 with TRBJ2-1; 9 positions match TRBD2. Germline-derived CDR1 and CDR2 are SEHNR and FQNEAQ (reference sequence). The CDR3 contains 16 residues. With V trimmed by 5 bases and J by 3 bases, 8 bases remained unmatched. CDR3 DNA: TGTGCCAGCAGCCCCCTCGCGGGGGGGAACTACAATGAGCAGTTCTTC. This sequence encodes CASSPLAGGNYNEQFF.

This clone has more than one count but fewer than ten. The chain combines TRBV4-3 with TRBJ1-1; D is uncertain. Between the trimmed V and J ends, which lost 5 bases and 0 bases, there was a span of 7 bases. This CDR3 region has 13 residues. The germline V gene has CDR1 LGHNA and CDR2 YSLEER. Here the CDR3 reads CASSTRLNTEAFF. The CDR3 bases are TGCGCCAGCAGCACGAGGTTGAACACTGAAGCTTTCTTT.

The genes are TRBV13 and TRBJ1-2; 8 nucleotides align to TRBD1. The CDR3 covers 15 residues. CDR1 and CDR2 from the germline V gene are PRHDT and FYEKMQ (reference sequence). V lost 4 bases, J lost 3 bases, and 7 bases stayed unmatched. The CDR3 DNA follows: TGTGCCAGCAGCTCTCGTGGCAGGGGGCACTATGGCTACACCTTC. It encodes CASSSRGRGHYGYTF.

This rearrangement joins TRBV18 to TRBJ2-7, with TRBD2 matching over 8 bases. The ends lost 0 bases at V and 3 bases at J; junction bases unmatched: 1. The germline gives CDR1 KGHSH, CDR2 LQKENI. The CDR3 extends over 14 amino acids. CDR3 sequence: CASSPPGTSYEQYF. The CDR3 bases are TGTGCCAGCTCACCACCGGGGACTAGCTACGAGCAGTACTTC.

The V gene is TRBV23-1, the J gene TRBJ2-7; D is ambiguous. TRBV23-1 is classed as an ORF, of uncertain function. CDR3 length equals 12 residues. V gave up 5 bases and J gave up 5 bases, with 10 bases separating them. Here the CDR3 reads CASSNHANEQYF. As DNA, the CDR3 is TGCGCCAGCAGTAACCATGCGAACGAGCAGTACTTC.

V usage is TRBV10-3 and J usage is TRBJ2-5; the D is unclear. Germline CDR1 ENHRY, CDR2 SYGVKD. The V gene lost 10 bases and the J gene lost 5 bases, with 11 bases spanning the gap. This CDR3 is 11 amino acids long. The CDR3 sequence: CATGREETQYF. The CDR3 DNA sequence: TGTGCCACTGGCCGCGAGGAGACCCAGTACTTC.

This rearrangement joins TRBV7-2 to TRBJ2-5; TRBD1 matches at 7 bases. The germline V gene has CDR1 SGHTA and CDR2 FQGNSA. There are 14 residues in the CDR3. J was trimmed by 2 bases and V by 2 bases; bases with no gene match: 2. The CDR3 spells CASSLTGEQETQYF. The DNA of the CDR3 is TGTGCCAGCAGCTTAACAGGGGAGCAAGAGACCCAGTACTTC.

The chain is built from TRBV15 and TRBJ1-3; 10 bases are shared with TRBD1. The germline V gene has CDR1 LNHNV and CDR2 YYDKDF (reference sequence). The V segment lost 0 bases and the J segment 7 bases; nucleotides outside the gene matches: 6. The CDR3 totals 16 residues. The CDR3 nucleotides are TGTGCCACCAGCAGAGATGGACAGGGGGTGGGGAACACCATATATTTT. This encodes CATSRDGQGVGNTIYF.

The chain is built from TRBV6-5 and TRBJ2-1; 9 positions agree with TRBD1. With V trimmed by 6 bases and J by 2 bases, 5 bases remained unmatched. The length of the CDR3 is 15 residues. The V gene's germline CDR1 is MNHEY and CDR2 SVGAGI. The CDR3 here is CASRMTGGAYNEQFF. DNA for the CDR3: TGTGCCAGCAGAATGACAGGGGGGGCCTACAATGAGCAGTTCTTC.

CDR3 bases: TGCAGCGTTGAGGGGACAGGGGATGGCAATCAGCCCCAGCATTTT. Residues: CSVEGTGDGNQPQHF. This chain connects TRBV29-1 to TRBJ1-5; 10 bases match TRBD1. V lost 3 bases to trimming and J lost 2 bases; unmatched junction nucleotides: 4. The germline gives CDR1 SQVTM, CDR2 ANQGSEA. The CDR3 loop spans 15 amino acids.

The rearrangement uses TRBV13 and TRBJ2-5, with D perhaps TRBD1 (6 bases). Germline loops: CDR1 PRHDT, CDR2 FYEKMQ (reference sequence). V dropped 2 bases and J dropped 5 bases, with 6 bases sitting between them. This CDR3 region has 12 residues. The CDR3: CASSLRGETQYF. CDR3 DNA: TGTGCCAGCAGCTTAAGGGGGGAGACCCAGTACTTC.